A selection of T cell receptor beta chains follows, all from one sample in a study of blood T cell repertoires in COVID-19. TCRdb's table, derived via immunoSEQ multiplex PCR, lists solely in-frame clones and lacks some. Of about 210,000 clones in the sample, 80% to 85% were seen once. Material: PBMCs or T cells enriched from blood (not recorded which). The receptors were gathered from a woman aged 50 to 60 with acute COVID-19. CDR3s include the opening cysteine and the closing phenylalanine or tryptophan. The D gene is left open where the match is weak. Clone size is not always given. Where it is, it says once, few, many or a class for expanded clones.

TGTGCCAGCAGTCGCAGGGAAGGGGGTGAAAAACTGTTTTTT	CASSRREGGEKLFF	NA	NA	TRBV7-6	TRBJ1-4
TGTGCCAGCAGCTTAGTCCGACTAGCGGAACACAATGAGCAGTTCTTC	CASSLVRLAEHNEQFF	NA	TRBD2	TRBV13	TRBJ2-1
TGTGCCAGCAGTTTAATAGCGGGGTTAAATGAGCAGTTCTTC	CASSLIAGLNEQFF	once	TRBD2	TRBV28	TRBJ2-1
TGTGCCAGCTCCCCACTAGCGGGGGGACAAGAGACCCAGTACTTC	CASSPLAGGQETQYF	NA	TRBD2	TRBV18	TRBJ2-5
TGTGCCAGCAGCAGCGACAGGGTGTTCCTACGTGGCTACACCTTC	CASSSDRVFLRGYTF	NA	TRBD1	TRBV11-2	TRBJ1-2
TGTGCCAGCAGCTTGAGCACTAGCTTCGGGGAGCTGTTTTTT	CASSLSTSFGELFF	NA	NA	TRBV11-2	TRBJ2-2
TGTGCCAGCAGTTTTGGTCTTGAGCCCTACGAGCAGTACTTC	CASSFGLEPYEQYF	NA	NA	TRBV28	TRBJ2-7
TGTGCCACCAGCAGAGAAGCGGGGGGGAGTAACACCATATATTTT	CATSREAGGSNTIYF	NA	NA	TRBV15	TRBJ1-3
TGTGCCAGCAGCTGGGGACAGGGGGGAGCAGATACGCAGTATTTT	CASSWGQGGADTQYF	NA	TRBD1	TRBV5-6	TRBJ2-3
TGTGCCAGCTCACGGTCCGGGACAGGGAGTGAAAAACTGTTTTTT	CASSRSGTGSEKLFF	NA	TRBD1	TRBV5-5	TRBJ1-4
TGTGCCAGCTCACCTTCTTCTACGACCGGCAGGGAGACCCAGTACTTC	CASSPSSTTGRETQYF	NA	NA	TRBV18	TRBJ2-5
TGTGCCAGCAGTTACTCAAGAACGACAGGTGGAGATACGCAGTATTTT	CASSYSRTTGGDTQYF	NA	NA	TRBV6-5	TRBJ2-3
TGTGCCAGCAGGGCCGGGACTGATAGCAATCAGCCCCAGCATTTT	CASRAGTDSNQPQHF	NA	NA	TRBV6-5	TRBJ1-5
TGTGCCAGCAGGGAGGACCTCAAATCAGATACGCAGTATTTT	CASREDLKSDTQYF	once	NA	TRBV7-2	TRBJ2-3
TGTGCCATCGGGACTAGCGGCTACAATGAGCAGTTCTTC	CAIGTSGYNEQFF	NA	TRBD2	TRBV10-3	TRBJ2-1
TGTGCCAGCAGCGCATCCAGCGGGGTGCGAACTGAAGCTTTCTTT	CASSASSGVRTEAFF	NA	NA	TRBV9	TRBJ1-1
TGTGCCAGCAGTTACAGGGGGTCGCAAGAGACCCAGTACTTC	CASSYRGSQETQYF	NA	NA	TRBV6-6	TRBJ2-5
TGTGCCAGCAGCGGAGGGCCGGGCCTGGGTGAGAACACTGAAGCTTTCTTT	CASSGGPGLGENTEAFF	NA	NA	TRBV28	TRBJ1-1
TGTGCCAGCAGCCAAGATCTCGGGGGCACTGAAGCTTTCTTT	CASSQDLGGTEAFF	few	NA	TRBV4-2	TRBJ1-1
TGTGCCAGCAGCTTATCGCCGCGGGACAGGGGGTTAGGCTATGGCTACACCTTC	CASSLSPRDRGLGYGYTF	once	TRBD1	TRBV7-2	TRBJ1-2
TGTGCCTGGAGTGTCGGGACAGGGGGCAATCAGCCCCAGCATTTT	CAWSVGTGGNQPQHF	NA	TRBD1	TRBV30	TRBJ1-5
TGTGCCAGCAGCTTAGACCGGGACAGGGGGCCATCCTCTGGGGCCAACGTCCTGACTTTC	CASSLDRDRGPSSGANVLTF	NA	TRBD1	TRBV11-3	TRBJ2-6
TGTGCCAGTCGACGACAGTCAACGGATGAAAAACTGTTTTTT	CASRRQSTDEKLFF	NA	NA	TRBV28	TRBJ1-4
TGTGCCAGCAGCTCCCGGGACAGATCCAATGAGCAGTTCTTC	CASSSRDRSNEQFF	NA	TRBD1	TRBV7-3	TRBJ2-1
TGTGCCAGCAGCGGACAGGGATGGAGCAATCAGCCCCAGCATTTT	CASSGQGWSNQPQHF	NA	TRBD1	TRBV28	TRBJ1-5
TGTGCCATCAGTGATGGGCCTGCAGAGCCCCAGCATTTT	CAISDGPAEPQHF	NA	NA	TRBV10-3	TRBJ1-5
TGCAGTGCTAGTTTCGGTTCACCCCTCCACTTT	CSASFGSPLHF	NA	NA	TRBV20-1	TRBJ1-6
TGTGCCAGCAGCTTAGGCTTAGGGACAGGGGGATCCACAGATACGCAGTATTTT	CASSLGLGTGGSTDTQYF	NA	TRBD1	TRBV7-6	TRBJ2-3
TGTGCCAGCAGCGTCCTGAGGGGAGGCCAAGAGACCCAGTACTTC	CASSVLRGGQETQYF	NA	NA	TRBV9	TRBJ2-5
TGTGCCAGCTTACCATTAGTTGGGGGAGGAATGAACACTGAAGCTTTCTTT	CASLPLVGGGMNTEAFF	NA	NA	TRBV28	TRBJ1-1
TGTGCCAGCAGCCAAGGGGACAGTAAATACTACGAGCAGTACTTC	CASSQGDSKYYEQYF	NA	TRBD1	TRBV3-1/TRBV3-2	TRBJ2-7
TGTGCCAGTAAGCTAGCGGGATTGAACACCGGGGAGCTGTTTTTT	CASKLAGLNTGELFF	NA	TRBD2	TRBV19	TRBJ2-2
TGTGCCACCAGTGATTCGGGGACAGGGAACTCCTACGAGCAGTACTTC	CATSDSGTGNSYEQYF	once	TRBD1	TRBV24-1	TRBJ2-7
TGTGCCAGCAGCTTGAAGGCCAGCGGGTCCTACGAGCAGTACTTC	CASSLKASGSYEQYF	NA	NA	TRBV5-4	TRBJ2-7
TGTGCCAGCAGCTCGACTAATCAGCCCCAGCATTTT	CASSSTNQPQHF	once	NA	TRBV7-2	TRBJ1-5
TGTGCCAGCAGTTCGACTAGCGGGGGGGGTCGAGATACGCAGTATTTT	CASSSTSGGGRDTQYF	few	TRBD2	TRBV28	TRBJ2-3
TGTGCCAGCAGCCCCCTGCAGGGTAAAGCTTTCTTT	CASSPLQGKAFF	NA	NA	TRBV7-8	TRBJ1-1
TGTGCCAGCAGCTTAGTGGGGAGCCCCCTCCACTTT	CASSLVGSPLHF	NA	NA	TRBV11-3	TRBJ1-6
TGTGCCAGCAGCACCCCTAAAACGACAGGGTGCAACATTCAGTACTTC	CASSTPKTTGCNIQYF	NA	NA	TRBV21-1	TRBJ2-4
TGCGCCAGCAGCCACACAAGTAGCACAGATACGCAGTATTTT	CASSHTSSTDTQYF	NA	NA	TRBV4-3	TRBJ2-3
TGTGCCAGCGGAAAAGACAGGATCGATGAGCAGTTCTTC	CASGKDRIDEQFF	NA	NA	TRBV6-5	TRBJ2-1
TGCGCCAGCAGCCAAGAGCCGACTAGCGGGCGCAATGAGCAGTTCTTC	CASSQEPTSGRNEQFF	once	TRBD2	TRBV4-1	TRBJ2-1
TGTGCCAGCAGCTTAGTCTACAGGCCTCTGTTTTTT	CASSLVYRPLFF	NA	NA	TRBV7-2	TRBJ2-2
TGTGCCAGCGGGGGGGTAGGCTATGGCTACACCTTC	CASGGVGYGYTF	NA	NA	TRBV2	TRBJ1-2
TGTGCCAGCAGCTCCTACCGGGGGGAGACCCAGTACTTC	CASSSYRGETQYF	NA	NA	TRBV7-2	TRBJ2-5
TGTGCCAGCAGCCAAACGGGGATAGCCAAAAACATTCAGTACTTC	CASSQTGIAKNIQYF	once	NA	TRBV3-1/TRBV3-2	TRBJ2-4
TGTGCCAGCAGTTATCTAACTAACTATGGCTACACCTTC	CASSYLTNYGYTF	NA	NA	TRBV28	TRBJ1-2
TGTGCCACCAGTGATTTTATCGGCGGGGAGTTGTTTTTT	CATSDFIGGELFF	NA	NA	TRBV24-1	TRBJ2-2
TGTGCCAGCAGTTATATGGGGGGGAACACTGAAGCTTTCTTT	CASSYMGGNTEAFF	once	NA	TRBV28	TRBJ1-1
TGCAGTGCTAGTATGGCCGCCCAGGAAGGACAGTACTTC	CSASMAAQEGQYF	NA	NA	TRBV20-1	TRBJ2-7
TGTGCCAGCAGTTTGAGGGGGCGCGGGACTGAAGCTTTCTTT	CASSLRGRGTEAFF	NA	TRBD1	TRBV28	TRBJ1-1
TGTGCCAGTAGCAGGGGGACCTATGGCTACACCTTC	CASSRGTYGYTF	NA	TRBD1	TRBV19	TRBJ1-2
TGTGCCAGCTCACCACCGGCAGGTTCTTCTGGGGCCAACGTCCTGACTTTC	CASSPPAGSSGANVLTF	NA	NA	TRBV18	TRBJ2-6
TGTGCCAGCAGCGTAGGGGCAGGGCGACCGGGAGGGAAGGCCAATGAGCAGTTCTTC	CASSVGAGRPGGKANEQFF	once	TRBD2	TRBV9	TRBJ2-1
TGTGCCATCAGTGGTGGGGGGTTGGGGACTAGCACAGATACGCAGTATTTT	CAISGGGLGTSTDTQYF	few	NA	TRBV10-3	TRBJ2-3
TGTGCCAGTAGTATAGATCCCCAGGCGCTATTCTATGGCTACACCTTC	CASSIDPQALFYGYTF	few	NA	TRBV19	TRBJ1-2
TGTGCCAGCAGCATAAACAGGGACCCAGTCGCTGGCTACACCTTC	CASSINRDPVAGYTF	many	NA	TRBV7-2	TRBJ1-2